These 2 T cell receptor beta chains originate from one sample sequenced in a study of human T cells and chemical hapten exposure. Unique molecular identifiers were affixed to discrete cDNA molecules within the library. MiXCR was run by TCRdb on the reads, yielding one entry per CDR3 protein. The sample has a few thousand distinct CDR3 sequences, around 40% seen once; the top ten hold about a tenth. The treatment: therapeutic diphenylcyclopropenone sensitization with weekly scalp DPC. The sample in question was whole blood, obtained before DPC sensitization or 2, 6, or about 24 weeks after (not recorded which). These receptors were collected from an adult with alopecia areata. Some clones in this sample may be carry-over from other donors' samples. This table probably holds off-target reads from a library built for another chain.

This clonotype was seen only a few times. An end of the junction does not agree with germline; a read error may underlie this. This sequence joins TRBV4-2 and TRBJ2-5; D might be TRBD1 (6 bases). CDR1 and CDR2 from the germline V gene are LGHNA and YNFKEQ. The length of the CDR3 is 15 residues. CDR3 residues: CASSQGTSVQETQYF. DNA for the CDR3: TGTGCCAGCAGTCAAGGGACATCGGTGCAAGAGACCCAGTACTTC.

This clonotype was counted between two and nine times. V usage is TRBV7-2 and J usage is TRBJ2-2; D is uncertain. V lost 6 bases, J lost 6 bases, and 14 bases lay in between. The germline gives CDR1 SGHTA, CDR2 FQGNSA. The CDR3 length is 14 residues. CDR3 sequence: CASRKLEFAGELFF. The CDR3 DNA reads as TGTGCCAGCAGGAAGCTTGAATTCGCCGGGGAGCTGTTTTTT. The entire variable domain, with the rest obtained from reference TRBV7-2 and TRBJ2-2, is as follows: GAGVSQSPSNKVTEKGKDVELRCDPISGHTALYWYRQSLGQGLEFLIYFQGNSAPDKSGLPSDRFSAERTGGSVSTLTIQRTQQEDSAVYLCASRKLEFAGELFFGEGSRLTVL.